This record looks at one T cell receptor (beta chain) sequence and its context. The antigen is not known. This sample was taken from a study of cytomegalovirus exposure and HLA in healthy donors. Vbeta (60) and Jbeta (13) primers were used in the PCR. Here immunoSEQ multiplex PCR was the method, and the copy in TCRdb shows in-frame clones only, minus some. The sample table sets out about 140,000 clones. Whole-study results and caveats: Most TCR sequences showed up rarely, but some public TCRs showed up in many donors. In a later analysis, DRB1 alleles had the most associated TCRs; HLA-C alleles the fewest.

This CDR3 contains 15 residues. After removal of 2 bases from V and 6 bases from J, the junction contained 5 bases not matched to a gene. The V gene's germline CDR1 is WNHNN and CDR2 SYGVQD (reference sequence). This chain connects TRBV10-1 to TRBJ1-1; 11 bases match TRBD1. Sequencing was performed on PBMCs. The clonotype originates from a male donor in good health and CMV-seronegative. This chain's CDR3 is CASSEGQGAKPEAFF. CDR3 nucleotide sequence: TGCGCCAGCAGTGAGGGACAGGGGGCGAAGCCTGAAGCTTTCTTT.